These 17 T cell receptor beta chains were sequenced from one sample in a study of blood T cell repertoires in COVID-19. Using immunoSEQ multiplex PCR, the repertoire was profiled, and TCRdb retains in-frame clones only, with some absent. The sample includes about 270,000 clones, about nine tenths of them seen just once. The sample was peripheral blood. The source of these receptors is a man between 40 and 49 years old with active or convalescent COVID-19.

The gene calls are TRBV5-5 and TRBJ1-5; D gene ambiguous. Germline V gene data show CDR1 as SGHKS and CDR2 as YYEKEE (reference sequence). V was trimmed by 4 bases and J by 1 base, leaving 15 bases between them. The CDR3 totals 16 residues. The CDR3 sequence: CASSTRAGLSNQPQHF. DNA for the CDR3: TGTGCCAGCAGCACCAGAGCGGGGTTAAGCAATCAGCCCCAGCATTTT.

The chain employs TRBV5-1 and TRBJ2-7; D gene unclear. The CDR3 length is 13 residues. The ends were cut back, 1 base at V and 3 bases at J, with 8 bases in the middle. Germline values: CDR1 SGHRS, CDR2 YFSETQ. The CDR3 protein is CASSLNSNYEQYF. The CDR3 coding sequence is TGCGCCAGCAGCTTGAACAGCAACTACGAGCAGTACTTC.

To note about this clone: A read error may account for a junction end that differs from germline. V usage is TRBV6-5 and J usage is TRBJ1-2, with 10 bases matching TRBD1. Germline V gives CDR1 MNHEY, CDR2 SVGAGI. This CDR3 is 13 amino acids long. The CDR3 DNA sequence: TGTGCCGGCAGGGACAGGGGCGAATATGGCTACACCTTC. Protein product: CAGRDRGEYGYTF.

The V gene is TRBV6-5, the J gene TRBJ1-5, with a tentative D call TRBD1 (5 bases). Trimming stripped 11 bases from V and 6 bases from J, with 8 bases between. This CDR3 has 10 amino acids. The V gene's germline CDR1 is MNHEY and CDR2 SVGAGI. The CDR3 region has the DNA TGTGCCGCCGGGGGTCAGCCCCAGCATTTT. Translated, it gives CAAGGQPQHF.

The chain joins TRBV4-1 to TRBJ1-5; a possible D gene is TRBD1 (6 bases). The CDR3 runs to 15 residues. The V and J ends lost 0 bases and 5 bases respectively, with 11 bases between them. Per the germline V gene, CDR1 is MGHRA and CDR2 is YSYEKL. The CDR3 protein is CASSQDGHRDQPQHF. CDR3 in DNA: TGCGCCAGCAGCCAAGATGGTCACAGGGATCAGCCCCAGCATTTT.

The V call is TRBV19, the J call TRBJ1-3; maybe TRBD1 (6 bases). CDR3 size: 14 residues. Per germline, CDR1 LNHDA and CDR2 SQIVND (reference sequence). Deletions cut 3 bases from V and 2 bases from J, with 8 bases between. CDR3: CASSMGDTGNTIYF. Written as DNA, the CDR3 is TGTGCCAGTAGTATGGGGGACACTGGAAACACCATATATTTT.

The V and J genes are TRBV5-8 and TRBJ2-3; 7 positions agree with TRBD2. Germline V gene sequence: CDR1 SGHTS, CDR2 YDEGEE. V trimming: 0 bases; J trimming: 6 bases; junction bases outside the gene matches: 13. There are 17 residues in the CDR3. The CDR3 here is CASSLGRVAGEGDTQYF. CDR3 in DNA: TGTGCCAGCAGCTTGGGCCGAGTCGCGGGAGAGGGCGATACGCAGTATTTT.

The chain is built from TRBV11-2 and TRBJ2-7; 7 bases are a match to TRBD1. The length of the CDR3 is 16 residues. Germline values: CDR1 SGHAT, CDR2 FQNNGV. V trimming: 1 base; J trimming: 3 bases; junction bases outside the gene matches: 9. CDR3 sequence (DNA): TGTGCCAGCAGCTTAGGCCCCCCAGCAGGGGGCTACGAGCAGTACTTC. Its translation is CASSLGPPAGGYEQYF.

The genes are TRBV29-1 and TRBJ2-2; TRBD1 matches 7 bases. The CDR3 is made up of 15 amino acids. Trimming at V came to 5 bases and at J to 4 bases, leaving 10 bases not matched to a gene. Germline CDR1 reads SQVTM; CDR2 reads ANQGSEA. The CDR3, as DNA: TGCAGCGTTCTGACAGGGACCGTAATCACCGGGGAGCTGTTTTTT. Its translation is CSVLTGTVITGELFF.

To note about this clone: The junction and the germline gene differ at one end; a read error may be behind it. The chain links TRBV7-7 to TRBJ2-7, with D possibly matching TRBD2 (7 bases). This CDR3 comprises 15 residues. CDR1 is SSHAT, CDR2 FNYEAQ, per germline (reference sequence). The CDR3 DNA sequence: TGTGCTAGCAGCTTAGGGGGGGGCAGATCCTACGAGCAGTACTTC. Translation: CASSLGGGRSYEQYF.

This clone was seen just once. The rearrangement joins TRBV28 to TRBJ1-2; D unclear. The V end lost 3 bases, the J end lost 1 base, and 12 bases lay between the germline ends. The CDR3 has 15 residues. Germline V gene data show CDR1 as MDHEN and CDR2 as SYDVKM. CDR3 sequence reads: CASSLEDGINYGYTF. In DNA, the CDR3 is TGTGCCAGCAGTTTGGAGGACGGTATTAACTATGGCTACACCTTC.

The CDR3 region is CASSERTSGLGQFF. The DNA for the CDR3 is TGCGCCAGCAGTGAGCGTACTAGCGGCTTGGGGCAGTTCTTC. The chain has TRBV10-2 and TRBJ2-1, with TRBD2 matching over 8 bases. CDR1 and CDR2 from the germline V gene are WSHSY and SAAADI. V gave up 2 bases and J gave up 12 bases; unmatched junction bases: 9. The CDR3 spans 14 residues.

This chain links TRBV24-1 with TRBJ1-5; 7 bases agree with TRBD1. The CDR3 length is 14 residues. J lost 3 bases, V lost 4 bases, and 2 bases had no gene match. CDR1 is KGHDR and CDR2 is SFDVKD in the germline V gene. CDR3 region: CATSEGGNNQPQHF. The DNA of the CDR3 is TGTGCCACCAGTGAAGGGGGCAACAATCAGCCCCAGCATTTT.

The CDR3 spells CASSEAVGVLRTEAFF. The DNA for the CDR3 is TGTGCCAGCAGTGAAGCCGTCGGGGTTTTGCGCACTGAAGCTTTCTTT. The chain joins TRBV6-1 to TRBJ1-1; D call uncertain. Germline CDR1 is MNHNS and CDR2 is SASEGT. The CDR3 has 16 amino acids. Deletions cut 0 bases from V and 4 bases from J, with 15 bases between.

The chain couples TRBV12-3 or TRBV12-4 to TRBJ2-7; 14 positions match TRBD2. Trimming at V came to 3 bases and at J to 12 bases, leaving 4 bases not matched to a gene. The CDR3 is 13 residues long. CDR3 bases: TGTGCCAGCAGTTTGGGACTAGCGGGAGATCGGTACTTC. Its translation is CASSLGLAGDRYF.

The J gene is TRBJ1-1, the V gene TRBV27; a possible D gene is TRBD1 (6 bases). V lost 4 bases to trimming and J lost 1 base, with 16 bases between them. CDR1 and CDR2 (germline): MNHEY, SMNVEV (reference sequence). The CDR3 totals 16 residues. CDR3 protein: CASSYGTRPWNTEAFF. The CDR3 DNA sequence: TGTGCCAGCAGTTACGGGACACGTCCTTGGAACACTGAAGCTTTCTTT.

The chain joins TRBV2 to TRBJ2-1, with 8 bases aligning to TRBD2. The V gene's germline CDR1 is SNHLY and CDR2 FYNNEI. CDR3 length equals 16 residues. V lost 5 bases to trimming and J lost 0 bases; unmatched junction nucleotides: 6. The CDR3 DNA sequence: TGTGCCAGCAGTTCTTTAGCGGGGCCCTCCTACAATGAGCAGTTCTTC. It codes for CASSSLAGPSYNEQFF.